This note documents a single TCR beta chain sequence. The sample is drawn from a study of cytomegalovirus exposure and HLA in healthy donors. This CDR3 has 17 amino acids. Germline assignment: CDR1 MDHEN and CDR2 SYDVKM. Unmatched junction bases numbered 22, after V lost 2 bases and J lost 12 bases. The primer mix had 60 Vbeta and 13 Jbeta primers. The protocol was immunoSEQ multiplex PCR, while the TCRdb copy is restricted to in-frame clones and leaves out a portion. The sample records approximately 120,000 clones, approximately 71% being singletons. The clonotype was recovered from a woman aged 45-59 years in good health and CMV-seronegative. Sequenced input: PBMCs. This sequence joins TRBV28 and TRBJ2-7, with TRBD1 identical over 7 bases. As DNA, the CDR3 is TGTGCCAGCAGTTTACCCCTTTACAGTCCGGGACAGCCGAGCCCGTACTTC. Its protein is CASSLPLYSPGQPSPYF.